This T cell receptor (beta chain) was captured in a study of T cells in women clearing cervical HPV infection. Clones were sequenced by immunoSEQ multiplex PCR, and TCRdb holds only the in-frame ones, with some missing. Its table lists roughly 30,000 clones. Remarks on this clone: The read falls 3 residues short of the CDR3 end, and the missing part is taken from the germline J gene.

The CDR3 loop spans 15 amino acids. The V end was cut by 4 bases, the J end by 0 bases, with 11 bases between. Looked up from germline, CDR1 is SGHKS and CDR2 is YYEKEE (reference sequence). The sample consisted of blood buffy coat. The V call is TRBV5-5, the J call TRBJ2-1; D gene uncertain. The sequence came from a woman aged 18-70 years with a cervical HPV16 infection that either progressed to CIN3+ or cleared (not recorded which). CDR3 DNA, as far as it was read: TGTGCCAGCAGCCCGAATAGCAACTCCTACAATGAG. As protein: CASSPNSNSYNE. The CDR3, in full, reads CASSPNSNSYNEQFF.